Listed here is a single TCR beta chain. This clonotype has at least ten counts. This receptor's antigen is unknown. No base quality information exists; no much larger clone differs at one position. This specimen belongs to a study of read filtering for tumor transcriptome and immune sequencing (dated by TCRdb to 2019 to 2021). Regarding the research as a whole: Of the patients in the cohort, fewer than 20 were male and roughly 15 were female, and their mean age was approximately 66 years, with a range of about 40 to 85. Under revised international staging, about 8 patients fell into R-ISS I, some 15 into R-ISS II and 7 into R-ISS III. TCR repertoires obtained by targeted immune repertoire sequencing and by bulk whole-transcriptome sequencing performed on the same bone marrow samples were compared. TCR-region mapped reads per sample ranged from about 4.05 to 11 million with IR-seq versus only roughly 80 to 1273 with RNA-seq. After DNase treatment, whole-transcriptome libraries were prepared with the TruSeq RNA Access Library Prep Kit. A main aim was a read-filtering strategy for immune repertoire data, specifically whether clonotypes supported by a single read should be removed.

Each patient had bone marrow sampled at the time of active disease. Ficoll-Hypaque density gradient centrifugation was used to isolate the bone marrow mononuclear cells. Myeloma plasma cells were removed and CD138-negative cells were collected by negative selection after labeling with CD138 magnetic microbeads on a MACS separator. Flow cytometry with CD138 antibodies on an Attune NxT was used to check how pure the isolated cells were. Total RNA was extracted using TRIzol reagent and was quantified on a NanoDrop spectrophotometer. For each patient, the CD138-negative bone marrow sample underwent paired RNA-seq and IR-seq. The full study reports these points: The sorted CD138-negative fraction was not purified T cells but a mixed bone marrow immune population. In IR-seq, around 85% of clonotypes but roughly 4% of total reads were represented by single-read clonotypes, whereas in RNA-seq, about 76% of clonotypes and approximately 45% of reads were represented by single-read clonotypes. Compared with RNA-seq, IR-seq captured clonotypes at much greater depth and more reliably, and a smaller IR-seq throughput was enough to identify most of the shared clonotypes. When single-read clonotypes were removed, the proportions of shared clonotypes in IR-seq and RNA-seq correlated more strongly.

Deletion took 3 bases off V and 0 bases off J, with a span of 11 bases between the germline ends. Taken from cysteine to phenylalanine, the CDR3 has 14 residues. Solely the CDR3 DNA is kept, with 42 bases framed from the first base. Sequences DFQATT (CDR1) and SNEGSKA (CDR2) are obtained from the germline V gene (reference sequence). The Immunoverse kit was used to build TCR libraries from roughly 370 ng RNA, with molecular barcoded adaptors covering alpha/delta and beta/gamma chains. TCR library preparation was performed with the same RNA that was used for transcriptome sequencing. Sequencing of the TCR libraries was done on an Illumina HiSeq 4000 with 2 x 150 cycles. In the original analysis: With MiXCR, TCR reads were aligned to human V, D, J and C references and assembled into CDR3 clonotypes, with quality filtering and error correction included. The tcR package in R was used for analysis of clonotype counts and gene usage diversity. For inspection of raw mapping reads, RNA-seq reads were mapped by STAR aligner version 2.5.3a onto GRCh37 of the human genome. To test the effect of sequencing depth on detected clonotypes, IR-seq fastq files were randomly downsampled using Seqtk 1.3. TCRdb reanalyzed the raw reads on its own, using fastp at Q25 for trimming and MiXCR for clone calling, and kept in-frame beta chains. Each record represents a unique CDR3 protein, reported with the most common genes and DNA among its rows. Here the V and J calls rest on TCRdb's processing, not on the authors' analysis. Counted in this sample were over 45,000 distinct CDR3 sequences; roughly 19% of them appeared once. The leading ten clones occupy about a sixth of the sample.

The rearranged segments are TRBV20-1 and TRBJ1-1, with TRBD1 as a weak D call on 6 bases. This clonotype originated in a donor at least 40 years old with multiple myeloma. Sequenced sample: a population of CD138-negative cells sorted from bone marrow. The sample's cell subset or site label, in plain terms: bone marrow mononuclear cells depleted of CD138+ plasma/myeloma cells by negative magnetic selection. The nucleotides are TGCAGTGCTAGTGTTCAGGGGCTGAACACTGAAGCTTTCTTT. It codes for CSASVQGLNTEAFF.